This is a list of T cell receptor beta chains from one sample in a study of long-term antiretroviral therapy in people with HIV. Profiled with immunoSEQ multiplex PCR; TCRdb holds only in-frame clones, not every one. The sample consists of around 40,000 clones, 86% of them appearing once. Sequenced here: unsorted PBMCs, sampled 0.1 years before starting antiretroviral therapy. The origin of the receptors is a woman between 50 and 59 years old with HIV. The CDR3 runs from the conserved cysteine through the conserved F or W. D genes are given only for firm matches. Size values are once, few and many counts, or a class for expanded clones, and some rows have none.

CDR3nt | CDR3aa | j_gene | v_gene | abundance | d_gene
TGTGCCAGCAGTTACTCTCAAAATCAGCCCCAGCATTTT | CASSYSQNQPQHF | TRBJ1-5 | TRBV6-5 | once | -
TGTGCCAGCAGCTGGGGGGGCTGGGCGGATGAAAAACTGTTTTTT | CASSWGGWADEKLFF | TRBJ1-4 | TRBV5-6 | - | -
TGTGCCAGCAGCGACAGCCAATCAGGGCGCAACTATGGCTACACCTTC | CASSDSQSGRNYGYTF | TRBJ1-2 | TRBV9 | - | -
TGTGCCAGCAGTCTAACCAAGGGTCCGGGACCCCCTCTCATCGGAGCTTTCTTT | CASSLTKGPGPPLIGAFF | TRBJ1-1 | TRBV11-2 | - | -
TGTGCCGGGCTCCCACAGGGGACGTACACCGGGGAGCTGTTTTTT | CAGLPQGTYTGELFF | TRBJ2-2 | TRBV7-9 | - | TRBD1
TGTGCCAGCAGCCTTTACCCCCGCACAGATACGCAGTATTTT | CASSLYPRTDTQYF | TRBJ2-3 | TRBV7-3 | - | -
TGTGCCAGCAGCTTGGGGGGACAGGGGGCGAGTCAGCCCCAGCATTTT | CASSLGGQGASQPQHF | TRBJ1-5 | TRBV7-2 | few | TRBD1
TGTGCCAGCAGCTTAAGGCAGGGGGGATACTACGAGCAGTACTTC | CASSLRQGGYYEQYF | TRBJ2-7 | TRBV7-2 | - | -
TGTGCCAGCAGTACCCGGACAGGGGCCTCCTACGAGCAGTACTTC | CASSTRTGASYEQYF | TRBJ2-7 | TRBV27 | - | TRBD1
TGTGCCAGCATCGGGGAGGGAGGTGAAAAACTGTTTTTT | CASIGEGGEKLFF | TRBJ1-4 | TRBV7-9 | - | -
TGCGCCAGCAGCTTTCAGGGGTTGAAGAACACTGAAGCTTTCTTT | CASSFQGLKNTEAFF | TRBJ1-1 | TRBV5-1 | - | -
TGCGCCAGCAGCACCTCCTTGCCGGGTACGAACACTGAAGCTTTCTTT | CASSTSLPGTNTEAFF | TRBJ1-1 | TRBV5-1 | - | -
TGTGCCAGCAGCCTCAGGGGGGGCGAGAACACTGAAGCTTTCTTT | CASSLRGGENTEAFF | TRBJ1-1 | TRBV2 | - | TRBD1
TGTGCCAGCAGCTTCGCAGTATCTAACTATGGCTACACCTTC | CASSFAVSNYGYTF | TRBJ1-2 | TRBV7-2 | - | -
TGTCCCAACCTGATCTCTGGAAACACCATATATTTT | CPNLISGNTIYF | TRBJ1-3 | TRBV6-4 | - | -
TGTGCCTCCAGTCTTGGGCAGGGGACCCAGTACTTC | CASSLGQGTQYF | TRBJ2-5 | TRBV6-5 | - | -